This T cell receptor (beta chain) was captured by sequencing in a study of human thymus T cells. Study results and caveats: What related research reported was that thymic repertoires overlapped highly among unrelated individuals. Use of V and J genes seemed skewed within the thymic and blood repertoires.

Notes on this clone: Its antigen is still unknown.

The CDR3 has 14 amino acids. Trimming took 5 bases from V and 1 from J; bases not matched to a gene: 3. CDR1 is SGHVS, CDR2 FNYEAQ, per germline. Profiled with immunoSEQ multiplex PCR; TCRdb holds only in-frame clones, not every one. The table includes roughly 120,000 clones, over 85% detected once. Corrective heart surgery yielded the resections from which the thymus tissue came. Congenital heart defects were the reason for the corrective surgery that the donors, healthy Finnish infants, were having. The TCR sequence derives from a boy under two years old with a congenital heart defect but otherwise immunologically healthy. The source material was thymus tissue. The rearrangement links TRBV7-6 to TRBJ2-7; 9 bases align to TRBD2. The CDR3 DNA follows: TGTGCCAGCAGCCGGACTAGCGTTTCCTACGAGCAGTACTTC. This gives the protein CASSRTSVSYEQYF.